Below are 27 T cell receptor beta chains sequenced from a single sample in a study of blood T cell repertoires in COVID-19. Profiled with immunoSEQ multiplex PCR; TCRdb holds only in-frame clones, not every one. Of some 37,000 clones in the sample, 75% to 90% were seen once. Sequencing input: peripheral blood. The receptors shown here come from a man in his sixties or seventies with acute or convalescent COVID-19.

The V call is TRBV5-1, the J call TRBJ2-7, with 8 bases that match TRBD2. V shed 4 bases and J 7 bases; nucleotides not matched to a gene: 10. This CDR3 comprises 14 residues. The germline gives CDR1 SGHRS, CDR2 YFSETQ. CDR3 coding DNA: TGCGCCAGCAGCCTCTCGGGGGGGGCCCGGGAGCAGTACTTC. Translation: CASSLSGGAREQYF.

The chain combines TRBV7-9 with TRBJ2-3, with 8 positions matching TRBD2. Germline V gives CDR1 SEHNR, CDR2 FQNEAQ (reference sequence). The trim removed 2 bases at V and 2 bases at J, leaving 6 bases unmatched. The CDR3 consists of 16 residues. In DNA form, the CDR3 reads TGTGCCAGCAGCTTACCCGGTAGCGGGATCACAGATACGCAGTATTTT. As protein: CASSLPGSGITDTQYF.

As for this clone: One end of the junction does not line up with germline, which may come from a read error. This chain joins TRBV15 and TRBJ1-1; TRBD1 might be the D (6 bases). From germline, CDR1 is LNHNV and CDR2 YYDKDF (reference sequence). CDR3 length equals 14 residues. The CDR3 region is CAASPPGVWTEAFF. CDR3 DNA sequence: TGTGCCGCCAGCCCCCCAGGGGTTTGGACTGAAGCTTTCTTT.

The table lists this clone with a count of one. The rearrangement joins TRBV7-8 to TRBJ2-5, with D perhaps TRBD1 (5 bases). CDR3 length equals 17 residues. Between the trimmed V and J ends, which lost 2 bases and 4 bases, there was a span of 20 bases. Germline V lookup: CDR1 SGHVS, CDR2 FQNEAQ. The CDR3 loop reads CASSLYGRGSLGETQYF. CDR3 DNA sequence: TGTGCCAGCAGCTTATACGGAAGGGGCTCACTGGGAGAGACCCAGTACTTC.

The gene calls are TRBV6-5 and TRBJ1-6; D gene unclear. This CDR3 comprises 15 residues. CDR1 MNHEY and CDR2 SVGAGI come from the germline V gene. The ends were cut back, 8 bases at V and 2 bases at J, with 13 bases in the middle. The CDR3 sequence is CASGLSVTYNSPLHF. The CDR3 DNA reads as TGTGCCAGCGGTCTGTCGGTAACCTATAATTCACCCCTCCACTTT.

This clone was counted once. The V gene is TRBV28, the J gene TRBJ2-1; D is unclear. Trimming shortened V by 3 bases and J by 1 base, and 10 bases separated the two germline ends. Germline CDR1 MDHEN, CDR2 SYDVKM. This CDR3 spans 15 amino acids. CDR3 region: CASSLEQLSYNEQFF. The CDR3 DNA sequence: TGTGCCAGCAGTTTGGAACAGTTATCCTACAATGAGCAGTTCTTC.

This chain uses TRBV7-9 with TRBJ2-7; perhaps TRBD1 as D (6 bases). With 1 base removed from V and 5 bases from J, the gap between germline ends came to 15 bases. The V gene's germline CDR1 is SEHNR and CDR2 FQNEAQ (reference sequence). The CDR3 sequence is 15 residues long. The CDR3 is CASSLGVRTVNEQYF. The CDR3 bases are TGTGCCAGCAGCTTAGGGGTACGGACAGTAAACGAGCAGTACTTC.

V usage is TRBV9 and J usage is TRBJ2-5; 8 bases fit TRBD2. From germline, CDR1 is SGDLS and CDR2 YYNGEE. CDR3 length: 14 amino acids. V lost 4 bases and J lost 5; bases outside the gene matches: 7. CDR3 residues: CASSPRTSRETQYF. CDR3 coding DNA: TGTGCCAGCAGCCCGCGGACTAGCCGGGAGACCCAGTACTTC.

This clone was picked up one time. J is TRBJ2-2 and V is TRBV3-1 (or the pseudogene TRBV3-2); weak D call: TRBD1 (6 bases). The CDR3 spans 22 residues. The V end lost 0 bases, the J end lost 0 bases, and 26 bases lay between the germline ends. Germline loops: CDR1 LGHDT, CDR2 YNNKEL (reference sequence). The chain's CDR3 is CASSQDDSGHRNPCANTGELFF. The CDR3 nucleotides are TGTGCCAGCAGCCAAGATGATTCGGGACATCGGAATCCTTGCGCGAACACCGGGGAGCTGTTTTTT.

The chain recombines TRBV25-1 with TRBJ1-6; 7 nucleotides line up with TRBD1. The CDR3 consists of 16 residues. Looked up from germline, CDR1 is MGHDK and CDR2 is SYGVNS. Trimming took 1 base from V and 5 from J; bases not matched to a gene: 5. CDR3 sequence: CASSESRGRDNSPLHF. The CDR3 DNA follows: TGTGCCAGCAGTGAATCGAGGGGGCGAGATAATTCACCCCTCCACTTT.

The chain links TRBV28 to TRBJ2-7; 7 nucleotides line up with TRBD2. The CDR3 loop spans 15 amino acids. Germline CDR1 and CDR2: MDHEN and SYDVKM. Trimming cost V 7 bases and J 3 bases; bases outside gene matches: 12. The CDR3 nucleotides are TGTGCCAGCAACCCAAAGGGAGGGGTAGTCTACGAGCAGTACTTC. Its protein product is CASNPKGGVVYEQYF. Variable domain in full (rest from reference TRBV28 and TRBJ2-7): DVKVTQSSRYLVKRTGEKVFLECVQDMDHENMFWYRQDPGLGLRLIYFSYDVKMKEKGDIPEGYSVSREKKERFSLILESASTNQTSMYLCASNPKGGVVYEQYFGPGTRLTVT.

The V and J genes are TRBV7-2 and TRBJ2-2, with TRBD2 matching over 10 bases. The CDR3 is made up of 17 amino acids. The J segment lost 2 bases and the V segment lost 5 bases, leaving 8 bases of the junction unmatched. Germline V lookup: CDR1 SGHTA, CDR2 FQGNSA. The CDR3 sequence is CASSAPSGSFNTGELFF. CDR3 in DNA: TGTGCCAGCAGCGCCCCTAGCGGGAGTTTTAACACCGGGGAGCTGTTTTTT.

The V call is TRBV6-2 or TRBV6-3, the J call TRBJ2-4; 9 bases agree with TRBD1. V lost 5 bases to trimming and J lost 0 bases; unmatched junction nucleotides: 20. Looked up from germline, CDR1 is MNHEY and CDR2 is SVGEGT. CDR3 length: 21 residues. The CDR3 reads CASSTPLRDRGTELAKNIQYF. CDR3 in DNA: TGTGCCAGCAGTACCCCCCTGCGAGACAGGGGGACCGAACTAGCCAAAAACATTCAGTACTTC.

This clone was seen a few times. The chain links TRBV2 to TRBJ2-7; 7 bases are shared with TRBD2. Germline V gives CDR1 SNHLY, CDR2 FYNNEI. The CDR3 is 13 amino acids. V shed 4 bases and J 6 bases; nucleotides not matched to a gene: 6. CDR3 bases: TGTGCCAGCAGTGCCCTTCGGGGGGTCGAGCAGTACTTC. Translated: CASSALRGVEQYF.

The chain links TRBV2 to TRBJ1-1, with 9 bases fitting TRBD1. CDR3 size: 12 residues. The germline V gene encodes CDR1 SNHLY and CDR2 FYNNEI. The trim removed 10 bases at V and 4 bases at J, leaving 4 bases unmatched. CDR3 bases: TGTGCCACCGGACAGGGGAGCACTGAAGCTTTCTTT. This gives the protein CATGQGSTEAFF.

The chain carries TRBV29-1 and TRBJ1-1; 7 nucleotides match TRBD1. Trimming removed 6 bases from V and 3 bases from J; junction bases left unmatched: 4. Germline CDR1 is SQVTM and CDR2 is ANQGSEA. The CDR3 is 12 amino acids. The CDR3 coding sequence is TGCAGCGTGAACAGGGGCGACACTGAAGCTTTCTTT. Translated, it gives CSVNRGDTEAFF.

This clone was detected a few times. The chain carries TRBV6-4 and TRBJ2-7; tentatively, D is TRBD1 (6 bases). Trimming took off 8 bases at V and 2 bases at J, with 19 bases between the two ends. Germline CDR1 MRHNA, CDR2 SNTAGT. This CDR3 is 15 amino acids long. CDR3 bases: TGTGCCAGCCCACAGAGGGCAGGGGAAACCTACGAGCAGTACTTC. Translating gives CASPQRAGETYEQYF.

The V gene is TRBV28, the J gene TRBJ2-7; TRBD1 aligns across 12 bases. CDR1 and CDR2 (germline): MDHEN, SYDVKM. V lost 2 bases, J lost 4 bases, and 3 bases stayed unmatched. This CDR3 has 15 amino acids. The CDR3 region is CASSLRGQGAYEQYF. The CDR3 region has the DNA TGTGCCAGCAGTTTAAGGGGACAGGGGGCTTACGAGCAGTACTTC. Looking up the rest from reference TRBV28 and TRBJ2-7 gives the full variable domain: DVKVTQSSRYLVKRTGEKVFLECVQDMDHENMFWYRQDPGLGLRLIYFSYDVKMKEKGDIPEGYSVSREKKERFSLILESASTNQTSMYLCASSLRGQGAYEQYFGPGTRLTVT.

This chain's CDR3 is CASSFGTSYEQYF. The CDR3 bases are TGTGCCAGCAGCTTTGGGACTAGCTACGAGCAGTACTTC. V usage is TRBV11-2 and J usage is TRBJ2-7; 8 bases are shared with TRBD2. V dropped 3 bases and J dropped 3; count of bases not matched to a gene: 1. The CDR3 is 13 amino acids. The V gene's germline CDR1 is SGHAT and CDR2 FQNNGV.

This rearrangement joins TRBV11-3 to TRBJ1-1; D is unclear. Germline V gene lookup returns CDR1 SGHNT and CDR2 YENEEA. The CDR3 is 14 amino acids. V gave up 0 bases and J gave up 3 bases, with 8 bases separating them. This CDR3 reads CASSLESGHTEAFF. CDR3 sequence (DNA): TGTGCCAGCAGCTTAGAGTCTGGGCACACTGAAGCTTTCTTT.

This rearrangement joins TRBV2 to TRBJ1-5; 12 positions match TRBD1. V trimming: 5 bases; J trimming: 5 bases; junction bases outside the gene matches: 4. This CDR3 comprises 15 residues. Germline V lookup: CDR1 SNHLY, CDR2 FYNNEI. In DNA form, the CDR3 reads TGTGCCAGCAGTAGCGGGACAGGGGGCTATCAGCCCCAGCATTTT. Protein product: CASSSGTGGYQPQHF.

This chain uses TRBV28 with TRBJ1-3, with D perhaps matching TRBD1 (6 bases). Germline CDR1 and CDR2: MDHEN and SYDVKM. The CDR3 is made up of 17 amino acids. The V end was cut by 6 bases, the J end by 3 bases, with 21 bases between. The CDR3 here is CASREQGPRPLGNTIYF. CDR3 DNA: TGTGCCAGCAGGGAACAGGGCCCCAGGCCTCTTGGAAACACCATATATTTT.

J is TRBJ1-1 and V is TRBV18; the D gene is possibly TRBD1 (6 bases). The germline CDR1 and CDR2 sequences are KGHSH and LQKENI. CDR3 size: 13 residues. V lost 3 bases and J 6 bases, leaving 11 bases between the germline ends. The chain's CDR3 is CASSPGAGPEAFF. Here the CDR3 DNA reads TGTGCCAGCTCACCGGGGGCAGGCCCTGAAGCTTTCTTT.

The chain combines TRBV7-8 with TRBJ1-3; D is uncertain. The CDR3 has 16 residues. CDR1 and CDR2 from the germline V gene are SGHVS and FQNEAQ. Trimming took off 2 bases at V and 0 bases at J, with 11 bases between the two ends. CDR3 region: CASSLIQATSGNTIYF. The CDR3 nucleotides read TGTGCCAGCAGCTTAATTCAGGCGACCTCTGGAAACACCATATATTTT. The full variable domain, completed using reference TRBV7-8 and TRBJ1-3, is GAGVSQSPRYKVAKRGQDVALRCDPISGHVSLFWYQQALGQGPEFLTYFQNEAQLDKSGLPSDRFFAERPEGSVSTLKIQRTQQEDSAVYLCASSLIQATSGNTIYFGEGSWLTVV.

Only one count was recorded for this clone. The chain uses TRBV27 and TRBJ2-1, with D perhaps matching TRBD2 (5 bases). Trimming took 6 bases from V and 0 from J, leaving 12 bases between them. The CDR3 contains 15 residues. Per the germline V gene, CDR1 is MNHEY and CDR2 is SMNVEV (reference sequence). CDR3: CASSLSGSSYNEQFF. CDR3 coding DNA: TGTGCCAGCAGCCTAAGCGGAAGCTCCTACAATGAGCAGTTCTTC.

In this sample, this clone turned up a few times. The gene calls are TRBV29-1 and TRBJ2-5, with D uncertain. The germline V gene encodes CDR1 SQVTM and CDR2 ANQGSEA. V was trimmed by 4 bases and J by 4 bases, leaving 19 bases between them. The CDR3 has 15 amino acids. CDR3 loop: CSVALTPRSGETQYF. The CDR3 DNA is TGCAGCGTTGCCCTGACCCCCAGGTCAGGAGAGACCCAGTACTTC.

V is TRBV2 and J is TRBJ2-1; 11 bases map to TRBD2. The CDR3 is 15 amino acids. V lost 4 bases to trimming and J lost 4 bases; unmatched junction nucleotides: 3. In germline, CDR1 is SNHLY, CDR2 FYNNEI. CDR3 DNA: TGTGCCAGCAGTGTACTAGCGGGAGAGTACAATGAGCAGTTCTTC. This translates into CASSVLAGEYNEQFF.